This T cell receptor beta chain was observed in a study of blood T cell repertoires in COVID-19. Study context: Some COVID-19 samples were acute and others convalescent; all came from the United States, Italy and Spain.

Individuals aged roughly 18 to 95 years were recruited from fewer than 30 US areas. Cohort assignment relied on participant-reported clinical history. Either two negative PCRs, clearance, or symptom resolution qualified Cohort 3 donors as recovered. Germline CDR1 is KGHSH and CDR2 is LQKENI. V shed 2 bases and J shed 2 bases, with 16 bases lying between them. The CDR3 has 18 amino acids. The table came from immunoSEQ multiplex PCR; TCRdb's copy has only in-frame clones and leaves some out. The sample gives 390,000 or so clones, around 89% of which show up once; 1% is in the top ten. The sequence was obtained from a man aged 18 to 35 who had recovered from COVID-19. The rearrangement uses TRBV18 and TRBJ1-6; D gene uncertain. The sample comprised PBMCs or T cells enriched from blood (not recorded which). The CDR3 is CASSPLRTGRTYNSPLHF. The CDR3 DNA follows: TGTGCCAGCTCACCATTACGTACGGGAAGGACCTATAATTCACCCCTCCACTTT.